The 15 T cell receptor beta chains presented below share a single source sample, sequenced in a study of T cell responses to AZD1222 COVID-19 vaccine. This table comes from immunoSEQ multiplex PCR, and its TCRdb copy is limited to in-frame clones, with some not included. The sample has about 120,000 clones, approximately 90% seen once; the top ten hold under 3.5%. The sample consisted of peripheral blood, taken on day 0 of AZD1222 vaccination. These TCRs come from an adult in good health.

The rearrangement uses TRBV5-4 and TRBJ2-7; weak D call: TRBD2 (7 bases). The CDR3 spans 16 residues. CDR1 is SGHNT and CDR2 is YYREEE in the germline V gene (reference sequence). V lost 3 bases to trimming and J lost 3 bases, with 19 bases between them. CDR3 in DNA: TGTGCCAGCAGCTCCACCACCCGGGGGGCCTTCTACGAGCAGTACTTC. The encoded protein is CASSSTTRGAFYEQYF.

CDR3 protein: CASSLLGGQAGTGELFF. For the CDR3, the DNA is TGCGCCAGCAGCTTGTTAGGGGGACAGGCTGGCACCGGGGAGCTGTTTTTT. V is TRBV5-1 and J is TRBJ2-2, with TRBD1 identical over 8 bases. There are 17 residues in the CDR3. Germline-derived CDR1 and CDR2 are SGHRS and YFSETQ. After removal of 1 base from V and 4 bases from J, the junction contained 9 bases not matched to a gene. The entire variable domain, with the rest obtained from reference TRBV5-1 and TRBJ2-2, is as follows: KAGVTQTPRYLIKTRGQQVTLSCSPISGHRSVSWYQQTPGQGLQFLFEYFSETQRNKGNFPGRFSGRQFSNSRSEMNVSTLELGDSALYLCASSLLGGQAGTGELFFGEGSRLTVL.

The V gene is TRBV27, the J gene TRBJ1-6, with 8 bases aligning to TRBD1. The CDR3 runs 14 residues. V was clipped by 4 bases and J by 10 bases; unmatched bases: 6. Germline V lookup: CDR1 MNHEY, CDR2 SMNVEV (reference sequence). This CDR3 is CASSSDRAESPLHF. CDR3 bases: TGTGCCAGCAGTTCGGACAGGGCTGAATCACCCCTCCACTTT.

The chain couples TRBV5-6 to TRBJ1-3; 7 bases are a match to TRBD1. Germline V CDR1 and CDR2: SGHDT, YYEEEE. The ends lost 5 bases at V and 4 bases at J; junction bases unmatched: 3. The CDR3 length is 13 residues. The CDR3 nucleotides read TGTGCCAGCAGAACGGACAGGGGAAACACCATATATTTT. This gives the protein CASRTDRGNTIYF. The whole variable domain, remainder taken from reference TRBV5-6 and TRBJ1-3, is DAGVTQSPTHLIKTRGQQVTLRCSPKSGHDTVSWYQQALGQGPQFIFQYYEEEERQRGNFPDRFSGHQFPNYSSELNVNALLLGDSALYLCASRTDRGNTIYFGEGSWLTVV.

The chain combines TRBV3-1 (or the pseudogene TRBV3-2) with TRBJ2-1; TRBD1 aligns across 9 bases. Germline trimming cut 0 bases from V and 5 bases from J; bases unmatched to any gene: 11. The CDR3 is made up of 18 amino acids. Germline values: CDR1 LGHDT, CDR2 YNNKEL (reference sequence). CDR3 DNA: TGTGCCAGCAGCCAAGAGAGAGGGGAGGGACAGGGAAACAATGAGCAGTTCTTC. Amino acids: CASSQERGEGQGNNEQFF.

The chain carries TRBV27 and TRBJ2-7, with D maybe TRBD1 (5 bases). The CDR3 contains 13 residues. The germline V and J ends were trimmed by 6 bases and 7 bases, with 16 bases remaining between them. CDR1 MNHEY and CDR2 SMNVEV come from the germline V gene (reference sequence). CDR3 bases: TGTGCCAGCAGACACCTACCAAGGGGAGAGCAGTACTTC. Its protein is CASRHLPRGEQYF.

The rearrangement uses TRBV7-9 and TRBJ2-4; D gene uncertain. The CDR3 covers 15 residues. Trimming took off 2 bases at V and 5 bases at J, with 13 bases between the two ends. Per germline, CDR1 SEHNR and CDR2 FQNEAQ (reference sequence). The DNA of the CDR3 is TGTGCCAGCAGCTTAACGCGTGGAGACCAAAACATTCAGTACTTC. Amino acids: CASSLTRGDQNIQYF.

V and J are TRBV4-3 and TRBJ1-3, with TRBD1 as a possible D gene (5 bases). V lost 5 bases, J lost 2 bases, and 7 bases lay in between. The germline gives CDR1 LGHNA, CDR2 YSLEER. The CDR3 covers 13 residues. This CDR3 is CASSARAGNTIYF. CDR3 in DNA: TGCGCCAGCAGCGCCAGGGCTGGAAACACCATATATTTT.

The chain has TRBV10-3 and TRBJ1-5; 8 bases map to TRBD1. Per the germline V gene, CDR1 is ENHRY and CDR2 is SYGVKD. The V gene end was trimmed by 8 bases and the J gene end by 0 bases; junction bases not matched to a gene: 6. This CDR3 is 15 amino acids long. CDR3 nucleotide sequence: TGTGCCATCGGACAGGGTGACTTTAGCAATCAGCCCCAGCATTTT. Translated, it gives CAIGQGDFSNQPQHF.

The chain has TRBV27 and TRBJ2-7; 10 positions agree with TRBD2. The V segment lost 6 bases and the J segment 4 bases; nucleotides outside the gene matches: 12. The CDR3 contains 16 residues. Germline CDR1 MNHEY, CDR2 SMNVEV (reference sequence). The CDR3 region is CASSPSTGTSVYEQYF. The CDR3 DNA follows: TGTGCCAGCAGCCCATCAACCGGGACTAGCGTGTACGAGCAGTACTTC.

The chain employs TRBV30 and TRBJ1-6; 7 bases align to TRBD1. This CDR3 comprises 13 residues. Germline V gene sequence: CDR1 GTSNPN, CDR2 SVGIG (reference sequence). The ends lost 3 bases at V and 7 bases at J; junction bases unmatched: 3. CDR3 residues: CAWRGDSNSPLHF. The CDR3 DNA reads as TGTGCCTGGAGAGGGGACAGCAATTCACCCCTCCACTTT.

This clone has just one count. This sample includes further DNA sequences coding for the same CDR3. V usage is TRBV2 and J usage is TRBJ1-5; D is undetermined. The germline V gene encodes CDR1 SNHLY and CDR2 FYNNEI. CDR3 size: 13 residues. With 4 bases removed from V and 1 base from J, the gap between germline ends came to 5 bases. DNA for the CDR3: TGTGCCAGCAGTGTGGCGAGCAATCAGCCCCAGCATTTT. It yields the protein CASSVASNQPQHF.

The rearrangement links TRBV19 to TRBJ1-1; 7 positions agree with TRBD1. This CDR3 region has 14 residues. Germline V gene sequence: CDR1 LNHDA, CDR2 SQIVND (reference sequence). The trim removed 4 bases at V and 5 bases at J, leaving 7 bases unmatched. Here the CDR3 reads CASSTKTGRTEAFF. The CDR3 DNA reads as TGTGCCAGTAGTACCAAGACAGGGCGGACTGAAGCTTTCTTT.

J is TRBJ1-1 and V is TRBV5-1, with TRBD1 identical over 8 bases. V was pared by 3 bases and J by 2 bases, with 3 bases of the junction left unmatched. This CDR3 contains 14 residues. Germline V lookup: CDR1 SGHRS, CDR2 YFSETQ. CDR3 DNA sequence: TGCGCCAGCAGCTCTGGACAGGGAAACACTGAAGCTTTCTTT. Translation: CASSSGQGNTEAFF.

The CDR3 loop is CASSMAAAYQPQHF. The DNA of the CDR3 is TGTGCCAGTAGTATGGCGGCAGCATACCAGCCCCAGCATTTT. The chain joins TRBV19 to TRBJ1-5, with no clear D. The V and J ends lost 3 bases and 7 bases respectively, with 13 bases between them. Germline V CDR1 and CDR2: LNHDA, SQIVND (reference sequence). The CDR3 covers 14 residues.